The 28 T cell receptor beta chains in this list originate from one sample, sequenced in a study of blood T cell repertoires in COVID-19. Generated by immunoSEQ multiplex PCR, the TCRdb table keeps only in-frame clones and is missing some. The sample holds 9,700 or so clones, about 81% seen once. The specimen was peripheral blood. Source of these receptors: a man aged 55 to 70 with active COVID-19.

This rearrangement joins TRBV6-1 to TRBJ1-5; no firm D call. Trimming took 1 base from V and 11 from J, leaving 12 bases between them. CDR1 and CDR2 (germline): MNHNS, SASEGT. The CDR3 is made up of 13 amino acids. The chain's CDR3 is CASSEGWERTQHF. DNA of the CDR3: TGTGCCAGCAGTGAAGGATGGGAGAGGACCCAGCATTTT.

The chain combines TRBV25-1 with TRBJ1-3; TRBD1 matches 8 bases. Germline V CDR1 and CDR2: MGHDK, SYGVNS. There are 13 residues in the CDR3. V gave up 6 bases and J gave up 5 bases; unmatched junction bases: 3. For the CDR3, the DNA is TGTGCCAGCAGACGACAGGGGAGAAACACCATATATTTT. This codes for CASRRQGRNTIYF.

The table lists this clone with a few counts. Other DNA sequences within the sample encode an identical CDR3. The chain links TRBV5-1 to TRBJ2-2, with D possibly matching TRBD2 (5 bases). Germline lookup yields CDR1 SGHRS and CDR2 YFSETQ. V was shortened by 1 base and J by 2 bases, with 9 bases between the two germline ends. The CDR3 length is 15 residues. The CDR3, as DNA: TGCGCCAGCAGCTTGAATAGCGCAAACACCGGGGAGCTGTTTTTT. It is translated as CASSLNSANTGELFF. Drawing the rest from reference TRBV5-1 and TRBJ2-2, the complete variable domain is KAGVTQTPRYLIKTRGQQVTLSCSPISGHRSVSWYQQTPGQGLQFLFEYFSETQRNKGNFPGRFSGRQFSNSRSEMNVSTLELGDSALYLCASSLNSANTGELFFGEGSRLTVL.

The chain joins TRBV6-5 to TRBJ2-3, with TRBD2 matching over 8 bases. J was trimmed by 3 bases and V by 6 bases; bases with no gene match: 5. CDR1 and CDR2 from the germline V gene are MNHEY and SVGAGI. There are 14 residues in the CDR3. DNA of the CDR3: TGTGCCAGCAGAGCGGGAGTAGAGACAGATACGCAGTATTTT. The encoded protein is CASRAGVETDTQYF.

DNA for the CDR3: TGTGCCAGCAGCTTGGCCGGACAAGGGTTAGATACGCAGTATTTT. Its translation: CASSLAGQGLDTQYF. The chain links TRBV5-6 to TRBJ2-3; D may be TRBD1 (5 bases). CDR3 size: 15 residues. Trimming took 0 bases from V and 5 from J, leaving 13 bases between them. Looked up from germline, CDR1 is SGHDT and CDR2 is YYEEEE.

The rearrangement links TRBV7-7 to TRBJ2-1, with TRBD2 matching over 7 bases. Germline values: CDR1 SSHAT, CDR2 FNYEAQ (reference sequence). After removal of 4 bases from V and 2 bases from J, the junction contained 11 bases not matched to a gene. The CDR3 consists of 17 residues. The CDR3 sequence is CASSSTLPSGPYNEQFF. The CDR3 DNA reads as TGTGCCAGCAGCTCGACCCTTCCTAGCGGACCCTACAATGAGCAGTTCTTC.

The chain has TRBV28 and TRBJ1-2; TRBD1 is a possible D gene (6 bases). Trimming shortened V by 6 bases and J by 2 bases, and 13 bases separated the two germline ends. CDR1 and CDR2 from the germline V gene are MDHEN and SYDVKM. The CDR3 has 14 residues. Here the CDR3 reads CASRQGPGNYGYTF. The CDR3 DNA is TGTGCCAGCAGACAGGGTCCAGGAAACTATGGCTACACCTTC.

V usage is TRBV28 and J usage is TRBJ2-7; the D gene is possibly TRBD2 (6 bases). Deletions cut 5 bases from V and 0 bases from J, with 14 bases between. In germline, CDR1 is MDHEN, CDR2 SYDVKM. The CDR3 loop spans 15 amino acids. CDR3 nucleotide sequence: TGTGCCAGCAGTATTATCGGGGGAAGCTCCTACGAGCAGTACTTC. It is translated as CASSIIGGSSYEQYF.

CDR3 region: CASSLGGDVPIVKKLFF. In DNA form, the CDR3 reads TGTGCCAGCAGCTTAGGCGGGGACGTTCCGATTGTGAAAAAACTGTTTTTT. The chain uses TRBV7-9 and TRBJ1-4; D is perhaps TRBD1 (5 bases). CDR3 length equals 17 residues. Germline CDR1 is SEHNR and CDR2 is FQNEAQ (reference sequence). V gave up 1 base and J gave up 9 bases, with 21 bases separating them.

This clone was picked up one time. The gene calls are TRBV4-1 and TRBJ2-7, with 11 nucleotides matching TRBD1. This CDR3 is 15 amino acids long. Per germline, CDR1 MGHRA and CDR2 YSYEKL. Trimming cost V 2 bases and J 5 bases; bases outside gene matches: 5. CDR3 bases: TGCGCCAGCAGCCAACCGGGACAGGGGGTCCACGAGCAGTACTTC. Protein sequence: CASSQPGQGVHEQYF.

The J gene is TRBJ2-7, the V gene TRBV20-1; D unresolved. Germline V CDR1 and CDR2: DFQATT, SNEGSKA (reference sequence). Trimming pared 3 bases from V and 3 bases from J, leaving 6 bases between. The CDR3 contains 11 residues. Here the CDR3 DNA reads TGCAGTGCTAGTCGTATCTACGAGCAGTACTTC. Its translation: CSASRIYEQYF.

With regard to this clone: With a much larger clone just one base away, this may be a read error. The chain's CDR3 is CASSYATVDYGYTF. DNA of the CDR3: TGTGCCAGCAGTTATGCGACAGTGGACTATGGCTACACCTTC. The chain combines TRBV6-6 with TRBJ1-2; D is possibly TRBD1 (5 bases). CDR1 MNHNY and CDR2 SVGAGI come from the germline V gene (reference sequence). Trimming shortened V by 3 bases and J by 3 bases, and 11 bases separated the two germline ends. There are 14 residues in the CDR3.

The rearrangement uses TRBV19 and TRBJ2-4, with D maybe TRBD1 (6 bases). This CDR3 spans 17 amino acids. Germline V gene lookup returns CDR1 LNHDA and CDR2 SQIVND (reference sequence). V lost 0 bases to trimming and J lost 0 bases, with 12 bases between them. CDR3 sequence: CASSIEGHLLAKNIQYF. DNA of the CDR3: TGTGCCAGTAGTATAGAGGGACACCTTCTAGCCAAAAACATTCAGTACTTC.

The chain is built from TRBV3-1 (or the pseudogene TRBV3-2) and TRBJ2-5, with 9 bases aligning to TRBD2. The germline gives CDR1 LGHDT, CDR2 YNNKEL (reference sequence). V lost 8 bases, J lost 2 bases, and 6 bases stayed unmatched. This CDR3 has 14 residues. CDR3 loop: CASALSGRQETQYF. For the CDR3, the DNA is TGTGCCAGCGCTCTCAGCGGGAGGCAAGAGACCCAGTACTTC.

The V gene is TRBV24-1, the J gene TRBJ2-3, with TRBD2 matching over 10 bases. V was pared by 3 bases and J by 2 bases, with 7 bases of the junction left unmatched. Germline V gene lookup returns CDR1 KGHDR and CDR2 SFDVKD. This CDR3 comprises 17 residues. The CDR3 protein is CATSDGALAGITDTQYF. The DNA of the CDR3 is TGTGCCACCAGTGATGGCGCACTAGCGGGGATCACAGATACGCAGTATTTT.

The chain uses TRBV27 and TRBJ2-7; TRBD1 agrees at 8 bases. V was clipped by 2 bases and J by 4 bases; unmatched bases: 7. The CDR3 is 15 residues long. Germline lookup yields CDR1 MNHEY and CDR2 SMNVEV (reference sequence). CDR3 nucleotide sequence: TGTGCCAGCAGTTTACTCAGGGGGCCTACGTACGAGCAGTACTTC. It is translated as CASSLLRGPTYEQYF.

This clone was detected once. The chain links TRBV28 to TRBJ1-2, with 7 bases identical to TRBD1. The ends lost 4 bases at V and 2 bases at J; junction bases unmatched: 16. Germline values: CDR1 MDHEN, CDR2 SYDVKM. CDR3 length: 18 residues. CDR3: CASSSYRGSFEGNYGYTF. The CDR3 region has the DNA TGTGCCAGCAGTTCGTACAGGGGCTCCTTCGAAGGAAACTATGGCTACACCTTC.

This clone was counted only a few times. J is TRBJ1-5 and V is TRBV2; possibly TRBD1 for D (5 bases). Germline V gene lookup returns CDR1 SNHLY and CDR2 FYNNEI. V was clipped by 6 bases and J by 7 bases, with 19 bases between them. The length of the CDR3 is 15 residues. Here the CDR3 DNA reads TGTGCCAGCAGGGGGGGACTTGTGGCTAGCCAGCCCCAGCATTTT. This translates into CASRGGLVASQPQHF. Based on the CDR3 plus reference TRBV2 and TRBJ1-5, the full variable domain is EPEVTQTPSHQVTQMGQEVILRCVPISNHLYFYWYRQILGQKVEFLVSFYNNEISEKSEIFDDQFSVERPDGSNFTLKIRSTKLEDSAMYFCASRGGLVASQPQHFGDGTRLSIL.

The chain recombines TRBV6-1 with TRBJ1-5; tentatively, D is TRBD1 (6 bases). Trimming shortened V by 1 base and J by 6 bases, and 16 bases separated the two germline ends. This CDR3 is built from 16 residues. Germline V gene data show CDR1 as MNHNS and CDR2 as SASEGT. CDR3: CASSEVRNRAVQPQHF. The CDR3 region has the DNA TGTGCCAGCAGTGAAGTCAGGAACAGGGCAGTTCAGCCCCAGCATTTT.

The V gene is TRBV18, the J gene TRBJ2-5, with 8 bases fitting TRBD2. The ends lost 0 bases at V and 2 bases at J; junction bases unmatched: 14. This CDR3 contains 19 residues. Germline V gene lookup returns CDR1 KGHSH and CDR2 LQKENI. The CDR3 sequence: CASSPPVLAGRQSQETQYF. CDR3 DNA: TGTGCCAGCTCACCACCCGTATTAGCGGGACGACAGTCACAAGAGACCCAGTACTTC.

The chain joins TRBV7-8 to TRBJ2-3, with 7 nucleotides matching TRBD2. The V and J ends lost 2 bases and 1 base, in that order; junction bases with no gene match: 6. Per germline, CDR1 SGHVS and CDR2 FQNEAQ. The CDR3 has 16 residues. The DNA for the CDR3 is TGTGCCAGCAGCTTATATGGGCTAGCGGGCACAGATACGCAGTATTTT. It yields the protein CASSLYGLAGTDTQYF.

V is TRBV27 and J is TRBJ2-7; 15 bases fit TRBD2. The germline gives CDR1 MNHEY, CDR2 SMNVEV (reference sequence). This CDR3 contains 19 residues. V shed 5 bases, J shed 3 bases, and the junction held 14 bases outside the gene matches. DNA of the CDR3: TGTGCCAGCAGTATCCGACCGGGACTAGCGGGAGGCGATCTCTACGAGCAGTACTTC. Its translation: CASSIRPGLAGGDLYEQYF.

This chain links TRBV6-5 with TRBJ2-7, with 10 bases aligning to TRBD2. V lost 8 bases to trimming and J lost 0 bases; unmatched junction nucleotides: 7. In germline, CDR1 is MNHEY, CDR2 SVGAGI. This CDR3 spans 15 amino acids. The CDR3 bases are TGTGCCAGCCAAGAGGCTAGCGGGAGCTCCTACGAGCAGTACTTC. Translating it yields CASQEASGSSYEQYF.

J is TRBJ2-2 and V is TRBV24-1, with D unclear. V was shortened by 3 bases and J by 2 bases, with 15 bases between the two germline ends. The CDR3 has 17 residues. The germline gives CDR1 KGHDR, CDR2 SFDVKD. This CDR3 reads CATSDLGGQLNTGELFF. In nucleotides, the CDR3 is TGTGCCACCAGTGATCTCGGTGGGCAGCTTAACACCGGGGAGCTGTTTTTT.

This clone has a handful of counts. The chain joins TRBV7-7 to TRBJ2-1; 7 positions match TRBD1. This CDR3 has 17 amino acids. In germline, CDR1 is SSHAT, CDR2 FNYEAQ (reference sequence). Trimming cost V 1 base and J 5 bases; bases outside gene matches: 11. The CDR3 region is CASSLDSSGGKNNEQFF. CDR3 DNA sequence: TGTGCCAGCAGCTTAGATAGTTCAGGGGGAAAGAACAATGAGCAGTTCTTC. The complete variable domain, with remaining parts taken from reference TRBV7-7 and TRBJ2-1, reads GAGVSQSPRYKVTKRGQDVTLRCDPISSHATLYWYQQALGQGPEFLTYFNYEAQPDKSGLPSDRFSAERPEGSISTLTIQRTEQRDSAMYRCASSLDSSGGKNNEQFFGPGTRLTVL.

This clone came up once. Sequence at one end of the junction differs from germline and may be a read error. The genes are TRBV7-7 and TRBJ2-5, with TRBD2 as a possible D gene (7 bases). The CDR3 spans 15 residues. Germline V lookup: CDR1 SSHAT, CDR2 FNYEAQ (reference sequence). DNA for the CDR3: TGTGCTAGCAGCTTAGGGTGGGGGGGCCTGGAGACCCAGTACTTC. This translates into CASSLGWGGLETQYF.

The chain joins TRBV29-1 to TRBJ2-2; the match to TRBD2 covers 14 bases. The CDR3 contains 16 residues. V shed 6 bases, J shed 2 bases, and the junction held 5 bases outside the gene matches. From germline, CDR1 is SQVTM and CDR2 ANQGSEA. This CDR3 is CSVSGTSGRNTGELFF. The CDR3 bases are TGCAGCGTCTCCGGGACTAGCGGGAGAAACACCGGGGAGCTGTTTTTT.

V is TRBV10-3 and J is TRBJ2-5, with 7 bases matching TRBD1. The V segment lost 4 bases and the J segment 4 bases; nucleotides outside the gene matches: 0. The CDR3 spans 12 residues. Germline V gene sequence: CDR1 ENHRY, CDR2 SYGVKD. The CDR3 DNA reads as TGTGCCATCAGTGGGACAGGAGAGACCCAGTACTTC. Protein sequence: CAISGTGETQYF.